A single count supports the clone carrying this T cell receptor beta chain. Method: immunoSEQ multiplex PCR; TCRdb's copy keeps in-frame clones and lacks some. The sample includes 45,000 to 65,000 clones, 89% seen only once; the top ten take about 15%. This sample was included in a study of cytomegalovirus exposure and HLA in healthy donors. Germline-derived CDR1 and CDR2 are KGHSH and LQKENI. The ends were cut back, 2 bases at V and 5 bases at J, with 9 bases in the middle. The CDR3 loop spans 13 amino acids. The origin of this receptor is a woman between 18 and 30 years old in good health and CMV-seronegative. The V call is TRBV18, the J call TRBJ2-5; D not resolved. Input material: PBMCs. The DNA of the CDR3 is TGTGCCAGCTCACCAATGGTAGAGGAGACCCAGTACTTC. Translation gives CASSPMVEETQYF.